The subject of this entry is one T cell receptor (beta chain). Antigen: not known. The sample belongs to a study of shared clonotypes between healthy human individuals. Clones were read by immunoSEQ multiplex PCR, and TCRdb kept only the in-frame ones, dropping some. This table holds hundreds of thousands of clones, about 95% found once. Cells designated naive CD8 were CD45RO-negative and were positively selected for CCR7, with terminally differentiated effector memory CD45RA+ cells excluded. General study results and limits: Naive subsets generally exceeded memory subsets in estimated richness. An anticipated effect of sequencing depth on clonotype sharing among donors was recognized. The study found approximately 5% of naive CD4 clonotypes shared across a few donors. Only blood underwent sampling, and tissue repertoires likely differ.

The CDR3 spans 12 residues. Trimming took 3 bases from V and 5 from J, leaving 5 bases between them. The V gene's germline CDR1 is SGHAT and CDR2 FQNNGV. Sequencing input: naive CD8+ T cells sorted from blood. The chain is built from TRBV11-2 and TRBJ2-1; D unresolved. The clonotype was recovered from a young woman in good health. CDR3 amino acids: CASSFPDNEQFF. The CDR3 region has the DNA TGTGCCAGCAGCTTCCCGGACAATGAGCAGTTCTTC.